Following are 17 T cell receptor beta chains from one sample sequenced in a study of blood T cell repertoires in COVID-19. Assay used: immunoSEQ multiplex PCR; TCRdb lists only in-frame clones, some missing. The table lists 110,000 to 150,000 clones, around 80% of them singletons. Sequenced sample: peripheral blood. The receptors here all came from a man in his 70s who had recovered from COVID-19.

The chain carries TRBV11-2 and TRBJ2-7; 7 bases line up with TRBD1. The junction had 6 bases not matched to a gene; V was cut back by 3 bases and J by 4 bases. The germline CDR1 and CDR2 sequences are SGHAT and FQNNGV. The CDR3 runs to 14 residues. The CDR3 is CASSLGHRGYEQYF. CDR3 DNA: TGTGCCAGCAGCTTGGGCCACAGGGGATACGAGCAGTACTTC.

The rearrangement links TRBV30 to TRBJ1-1; the D is unclear. In germline, CDR1 is GTSNPN, CDR2 SVGIG (reference sequence). Trimming removed 4 bases at V and 1 base at J, with 7 bases between. The CDR3 length is 12 residues. In DNA form, the CDR3 reads TGTGCCTGGACCAGGTGGAACACTGAAGCTTTCTTT. Translating gives CAWTRWNTEAFF. Drawing the rest from reference TRBV30 and TRBJ1-1, the complete variable domain is SQTIHQWPATLVQPVGSPLSLECTVEGTSNPNLYWYRQAAGRGLQLLFYSVGIGQISSEVPQNLSASRPQDRQFILSSKKLLLSDSGFYLCAWTRWNTEAFFGQGTRLTVV.

The V gene is TRBV5-1, the J gene TRBJ2-2; 12 nucleotides match TRBD2. The CDR3 loop spans 18 amino acids. In germline, CDR1 is SGHRS, CDR2 YFSETQ. Trimming at V came to 0 bases and at J to 5 bases, leaving 8 bases not matched to a gene. This chain's CDR3 is CASSLALAGGTWTGELFF. The CDR3 region has the DNA TGCGCCAGCAGCTTGGCCCTAGCGGGAGGGACTTGGACCGGGGAGCTGTTTTTT.

This clone was recorded a few times. The V gene is TRBV5-1, the J gene TRBJ2-7, with TRBD1 as a possible D gene (6 bases). V lost 0 bases and J lost 2, with 12 bases in between. The germline gives CDR1 SGHRS, CDR2 YFSETQ. The CDR3 is made up of 15 amino acids. The CDR3 DNA is TGCGCCAGCAGCTTGGTGCCCGGACAGCCCTACGAGCAGTACTTC. Protein: CASSLVPGQPYEQYF.

J is TRBJ2-7 and V is TRBV30; TRBD2 is a possible D gene (6 bases). CDR1 and CDR2 (germline): GTSNPN, SVGIG (reference sequence). The CDR3 contains 11 residues. The ends were cut back, 5 bases at V and 3 bases at J, with 8 bases in the middle. DNA for the CDR3: TGTGCCTGGGCGGACTACTACGAGCAGTACTTC. This translates into CAWADYYEQYF.

This chain joins TRBV3-1 (or the pseudogene TRBV3-2) and TRBJ2-6, with TRBD1 identical over 10 bases. The germline gives CDR1 LGHDT, CDR2 YNNKEL (reference sequence). The CDR3 length is 17 residues. After removal of 10 bases from V and 0 bases from J, the junction contained 9 bases not matched to a gene. This chain's CDR3 is CAIGRTGGNSGANVLTF. Written as DNA, the CDR3 is TGTGCCATTGGTAGGACAGGGGGTAACTCTGGGGCCAACGTCCTGACTTTC.

The rearrangement uses TRBV19 and TRBJ2-3; D may be TRBD1 (6 bases). This CDR3 spans 16 amino acids. The V and J ends lost 1 base and 4 bases respectively, with 15 bases between them. Germline V gene lookup returns CDR1 LNHDA and CDR2 SQIVND (reference sequence). CDR3 sequence (DNA): TGTGCCAGTAGTATAGTGGCAGGGGCGCGGGCAGATACGCAGTATTTT. The encoded protein is CASSIVAGARADTQYF. Filled out from reference TRBV19 and TRBJ2-3, the complete variable domain reads DGGITQSPKYLFRKEGQNVTLSCEQNLNHDAMYWYRQDPGQGLRLIYYSQIVNDFQKGDIAEGYSVSREKKESFPLTVTSAQKNPTAFYLCASSIVAGARADTQYFGPGTRLTVL.

The chain recombines TRBV19 with TRBJ2-4; 10 nucleotides align to TRBD1. The J segment lost 5 bases and the V segment lost 3 bases, leaving 10 bases of the junction unmatched. The V gene's germline CDR1 is LNHDA and CDR2 SQIVND (reference sequence). The CDR3 is 17 residues long. CDR3: CASSIPPGQGRQNIQYF. Here the CDR3 DNA reads TGTGCCAGTAGTATCCCCCCGGGACAGGGGAGGCAAAACATTCAGTACTTC.

The chain combines TRBV20-1 with TRBJ2-4; D is ambiguous. Trimming left V 5 bases short and J 5 bases short, with 7 bases between. Germline lookup yields CDR1 DFQATT and CDR2 SNEGSKA (reference sequence). CDR3 length: 11 amino acids. The CDR3 is CSASEENIQYF. CDR3 DNA sequence: TGCAGTGCTTCAGAGGAAAACATTCAGTACTTC.

This rearrangement joins TRBV6-5 to TRBJ2-7; 9 bases map to TRBD1. Germline CDR1 reads MNHEY; CDR2 reads SVGAGI. V was pared by 9 bases and J by 3 bases, with 6 bases of the junction left unmatched. This CDR3 has 13 amino acids. CDR3: CASIQGANYEQYF. The DNA of the CDR3 is TGTGCCAGTATACAGGGGGCCAACTACGAGCAGTACTTC.

V usage is TRBV15 and J usage is TRBJ1-3; D not certain. The CDR3 is made up of 19 amino acids. Trimming shortened V by 1 base and J by 1 base, and 20 bases separated the two germline ends. Germline V CDR1 and CDR2: LNHNV, YYDKDF (reference sequence). The CDR3 sequence: CATSRVLGNRGQSGNTIYF. CDR3 coding DNA: TGTGCCACCAGCAGAGTCTTGGGGAATCGAGGGCAATCTGGAAACACCATATATTTT.

The CDR3 DNA follows: TGCGCCAGCAGCTCGGACAGTACCACCTACGAGCAGTACTTC. Translation: CASSSDSTTYEQYF. The chain uses TRBV5-1 and TRBJ2-7; TRBD1 is a possible D gene (6 bases). This CDR3 is built from 14 residues. The germline V and J ends were trimmed by 3 bases and 2 bases, with 12 bases remaining between them. Germline assignment: CDR1 SGHRS and CDR2 YFSETQ.

The V gene is TRBV5-1, the J gene TRBJ2-7; possibly TRBD2 for D (6 bases). The CDR3 is 14 residues long. Per germline, CDR1 SGHRS and CDR2 YFSETQ. With 3 bases removed from V and 4 bases from J, the gap between germline ends came to 14 bases. CDR3 in DNA: TGCGCCAGCAGCTCCGGGAAGGGGAGGTACGAGCAGTACTTC. This codes for CASSSGKGRYEQYF.

The rearrangement uses TRBV7-2 and TRBJ2-1; 11 bases are shared with TRBD2. J gave up 1 base and V 7 bases, and 12 bases lay outside the gene matches. Germline CDR1 reads SGHTA; CDR2 reads FQGNSA. This CDR3 comprises 18 residues. CDR3 region: CASTYRGSSGGSYNEQFF. The CDR3 DNA follows: TGTGCCAGCACCTATAGGGGTTCTAGCGGGGGGTCCTACAATGAGCAGTTCTTC.

The chain couples TRBV6-2 or TRBV6-3 to TRBJ2-7, with 8 bases aligning to TRBD2. The CDR3 loop spans 17 amino acids. V was clipped by 3 bases and J by 3 bases; unmatched bases: 13. In germline, CDR1 is MNHEY, CDR2 SVGEGT. The CDR3 sequence is CASSYGPGLEGGYEQYF. CDR3 bases: TGTGCCAGCAGTTATGGTCCGGGACTAGAGGGGGGCTACGAGCAGTACTTC.

V usage is TRBV3-1 (or the pseudogene TRBV3-2) and J usage is TRBJ2-7; 9 nucleotides match TRBD2. This CDR3 is 18 amino acids long. V was pared by 0 bases and J by 4 bases, with 13 bases of the junction left unmatched. Germline CDR1 is LGHDT and CDR2 is YNNKEL (reference sequence). CDR3 bases: TGTGCCAGCAGCCAAGATCCGGTTAGCGGGAGTTATTGGTACGAGCAGTACTTC. Amino acid sequence: CASSQDPVSGSYWYEQYF.

V is TRBV4-1 and J is TRBJ2-1; 8 nucleotides line up with TRBD2. CDR3 size: 16 residues. V lost 0 bases, J lost 9 bases, and 10 bases stayed unmatched. From germline, CDR1 is MGHRA and CDR2 YSYEKL. In DNA, the CDR3 is TGCGCCAGCAGCCAAGACGAGCTAGCGGGTGGAAGTGAGCAGTTCTTC. Encoded protein: CASSQDELAGGSEQFF.